A single sample is the source of the 15 T cell receptor beta chains below, sequenced in a study of cytomegalovirus exposure and HLA in healthy donors. Use of 60 Vbeta and 13 Jbeta primers characterized the PCR. Some clones are missing from TCRdb's copy, which holds only in-frame ones; the method was immunoSEQ multiplex PCR. The data contain fewer than 80,000 clones, more than 60% of them seen just once; the ten biggest clones take up around a quarter. The specimen was PBMCs. Source of these receptors: a woman between 40 and 50 years old in good health and CMV-seropositive.

The chain combines TRBV5-1 with TRBJ2-7, with 7 bases that match TRBD1. This CDR3 is 14 amino acids long. CDR1 and CDR2 (germline): SGHRS, YFSETQ. Trimming cost V 4 bases and J 4 bases; bases outside gene matches: 8. The CDR3 loop reads CASSPTGKRYEQYF. The CDR3 DNA follows: TGCGCCAGCAGCCCGACAGGGAAAAGGTACGAGCAGTACTTC.

This rearrangement joins TRBV15 to TRBJ1-1; the D is unclear. The V gene's germline CDR1 is LNHNV and CDR2 YYDKDF (reference sequence). The CDR3 covers 17 residues. Trimming stripped 0 bases from V and 5 bases from J, with 19 bases between. DNA of the CDR3: TGTGCCACCAGCAGAGATCGGGTCGGTGGCCTCGGGACTGAAGCTTTCTTT. It specifies CATSRDRVGGLGTEAFF.

Details on this clone: At one end, the junction sequence differs from germline, possibly due to a read error. The chain joins TRBV7-9 to TRBJ1-1; D uncertain. Per the germline V gene, CDR1 is SEHNR and CDR2 is FQNEAQ (reference sequence). This CDR3 spans 14 amino acids. In nucleotides, the CDR3 is TGTTCCAGCAGCTTAGGGTCCTCAGGCACTGAAGCTTTCTTT. Translated, it gives CSSSLGSSGTEAFF.

V is TRBV7-9 and J is TRBJ2-7; maybe TRBD1 (5 bases). The CDR3 runs to 15 residues. Germline CDR1 reads SEHNR; CDR2 reads FQNEAQ (reference sequence). The germline V and J ends were trimmed by 4 bases and 4 bases, with 17 bases remaining between them. The CDR3: CASSSPDSEGYEQYF. The CDR3 bases are TGTGCCAGCAGCTCCCCTGACAGCGAAGGTTACGAGCAGTACTTC.

J is TRBJ2-3 and V is TRBV29-1, with D uncertain. Between the trimmed V and J ends, which lost 2 bases and 2 bases, there was a span of 5 bases. This CDR3 has 12 amino acids. CDR1 and CDR2 (germline): SQVTM, ANQGSEA. The CDR3 nucleotides are TGCAGCGTTGAACTACTCACAGATACGCAGTATTTT. Translation gives CSVELLTDTQYF.

This clone was detected only a few times. This chain uses TRBV2 with TRBJ2-7, with TRBD1 as a possible D gene (6 bases). The CDR3 extends over 12 amino acids. Trimming took 10 bases from V and 3 from J, leaving 13 bases between them. Per germline, CDR1 SNHLY and CDR2 FYNNEI. The CDR3 DNA reads TGTGCCACCCGGACAGACTTCTACGAGCAGTACTTC. Residues: CATRTDFYEQYF.

The gene calls are TRBV13 and TRBJ1-4; 9 bases fit TRBD1. V shed 5 bases and J 8 bases; nucleotides not matched to a gene: 6. CDR1 and CDR2 (germline): PRHDT, FYEKMQ (reference sequence). The CDR3 spans 14 residues. CDR3 DNA sequence: TGTGCCAGCAGCCAGACAGGGGGGGACGAAAAACTGTTTTTT. This sequence encodes CASSQTGGDEKLFF. The entire variable domain, with the rest obtained from reference TRBV13 and TRBJ1-4, is as follows: AAGVIQSPRHLIKEKRETATLKCYPIPRHDTVYWYQQGPGQDPQFLISFYEKMQSDKGSIPDRFSAQQFSDYHSELNMSSLELGDSALYFCASSQTGGDEKLFFGSGTQLSVL.

The chain recombines TRBV2 with TRBJ1-2; maybe TRBD1 (5 bases). The V end lost 9 bases, the J end lost 8 bases, and 19 bases lay between the germline ends. There are 13 residues in the CDR3. In germline, CDR1 is SNHLY, CDR2 FYNNEI. The CDR3 DNA reads TGTGCCAGTTCACTCCAGGGACTAGAGGGCTACACCTTC. Its translation is CASSLQGLEGYTF.

The chain has TRBV5-1 and TRBJ2-7, with 8 bases lining up with TRBD1. Trimming at V came to 0 bases and at J to 1 base, leaving 9 bases not matched to a gene. The CDR3 contains 17 residues. CDR1 is SGHRS and CDR2 is YFSETQ in the germline V gene. CDR3 sequence (DNA): TGCGCCAGCAGCTTGGGGGCGGGGCAGGGGGCATCCTACGAGCAGTACTTC. Translation: CASSLGAGQGASYEQYF.

This rearrangement joins TRBV5-1 to TRBJ1-2; the D gene is possibly TRBD1 (6 bases). Germline assignment: CDR1 SGHRS and CDR2 YFSETQ. This CDR3 spans 14 amino acids. V was clipped by 4 bases and J by 0 bases, with 10 bases between them. The CDR3 sequence: CASSAPGANYGYTF. CDR3 coding DNA: TGCGCCAGCAGCGCTCCAGGGGCTAACTATGGCTACACCTTC.

The chain uses TRBV9 and TRBJ1-5; tentative D call: TRBD1 (6 bases). Between the trimmed V and J ends, which lost 5 bases and 5 bases, there was a span of 14 bases. CDR3 length: 14 amino acids. Looked up from germline, CDR1 is SGDLS and CDR2 is YYNGEE. The CDR3 protein is CASSGGASYQPQHF. CDR3 DNA sequence: TGTGCCAGCAGTGGGGGGGCGTCGTATCAGCCCCAGCATTTT. Supplemented by reference TRBV9 and TRBJ1-5, the full variable domain reads DSGVTQTPKHLITATGQRVTLRCSPRSGDLSVYWYQQSLDQGLQFLIQYYNGEERAKGNILERFSAQQFPDLHSELNLSSLELGDSALYFCASSGGASYQPQHFGDGTRLSIL.

CDR3 in amino acids: CASSPRDKQWTEAFF. CDR3 bases: TGTGCCAGTAGTCCTCGGGACAAGCAATGGACTGAAGCTTTCTTT. The gene calls are TRBV19 and TRBJ1-1, with D maybe TRBD1 (6 bases). V was cut by 5 bases and J by 5 bases, with 18 bases left in between. Germline-derived CDR1 and CDR2 are LNHDA and SQIVND (reference sequence). This CDR3 is built from 15 residues.

This chain links TRBV2 with TRBJ2-1; 9 bases agree with TRBD2. The CDR3 loop spans 15 amino acids. Trimming took 6 bases from V and 1 from J; bases not matched to a gene: 4. Germline CDR1 reads SNHLY; CDR2 reads FYNNEI. The CDR3 region is CASRPRGGSYNEQFF. The CDR3 nucleotides read TGTGCCAGCAGACCGCGGGGGGGTTCCTACAATGAGCAGTTCTTC. The full variable domain, its missing parts supplied by reference TRBV2 and TRBJ2-1, is EPEVTQTPSHQVTQMGQEVILRCVPISNHLYFYWYRQILGQKVEFLVSFYNNEISEKSEIFDDQFSVERPDGSNFTLKIRSTKLEDSAMYFCASRPRGGSYNEQFFGPGTRLTVL.

J is TRBJ1-2 and V is TRBV5-4; D gene unclear. The CDR3 has 14 residues. V dropped 1 base and J dropped 4 bases, with 11 bases sitting between them. CDR1 SGHNT and CDR2 YYREEE come from the germline V gene (reference sequence). The chain's CDR3 is CASSLRRGSYGYTF. Here the CDR3 DNA reads TGTGCCAGCAGCTTGCGGAGAGGAAGCTATGGCTACACCTTC.

For this clone: Distinct nucleotide sequences in the sample also encode this CDR3. The chain joins TRBV5-1 to TRBJ2-3; D possibly corresponds to TRBD2 (5 bases). V lost 0 bases and J lost 1, with 6 bases in between. CDR1 SGHRS and CDR2 YFSETQ come from the germline V gene. The CDR3 covers 14 residues. The CDR3 DNA follows: TGCGCCAGCAGCTTGGGGGGAGGCACAGATACGCAGTATTTT. Translating it yields CASSLGGGTDTQYF.